The next 20 T cell receptor beta chains were all read from a single sample in a study of OX40 agonist ivuxolimab in advanced cancers. This table comes from immunoSEQ multiplex PCR, and its TCRdb copy is limited to in-frame clones, with some not included. The sample lists 85,000 to 90,000 clones, 85% to 90% occurring once. The sequences come from CD4+ or CD8+ T cells sorted from blood, collected in a trial of the OX40 agonist ivuxolimab. The receptors derive from an adult with an advanced solid tumor such as melanoma, head and neck, liver or kidney cancer.

The chain is built from TRBV6-1 and TRBJ1-1; D is undetermined. The V and J ends lost 4 bases and 4 bases respectively, with 10 bases between them. The CDR3 runs 13 residues. Germline lookup yields CDR1 MNHNS and CDR2 SASEGT. The chain's CDR3 is CASSVTVGTEAFF. CDR3 nucleotide sequence: TGTGCCAGCAGTGTAACCGTCGGCACTGAAGCTTTCTTT.

The chain has TRBV19 and TRBJ2-5; the D gene could be TRBD1 or TRBD2 (5 bases each). Germline V gene lookup returns CDR1 LNHDA and CDR2 SQIVND (reference sequence). The V gene lost 3 bases and the J gene lost 5 bases, with 13 bases spanning the gap. CDR3 length: 14 amino acids. CDR3 protein: CASSMPGQWETQYF. CDR3 nucleotides: TGTGCCAGTAGTATGCCGGGGCAGTGGGAGACCCAGTACTTC.

This chain links TRBV11-1 with TRBJ2-2; D not certain. The CDR3 is 15 residues long. The germline CDR1 and CDR2 sequences are SGHAT and FQDESV (reference sequence). Trimming pared 3 bases from V and 0 bases from J, leaving 8 bases between. The chain's CDR3 is CASSFTLANTGELFF. DNA of the CDR3: TGTGCCAGCAGCTTTACCCTCGCGAACACCGGGGAGCTGTTTTTT.

CDR3 residues: CASSLVRQGLVSDTEAFF. DNA of the CDR3: TGCGCCAGCAGCTTGGTAAGACAGGGTTTAGTATCGGACACTGAAGCTTTCTTT. The V call is TRBV5-1, the J call TRBJ1-1; 7 positions match TRBD1. With V trimmed by 0 bases and J by 3 bases, 14 bases remained unmatched. Germline V gene data show CDR1 as SGHRS and CDR2 as YFSETQ. CDR3 size: 18 residues.

This rearrangement joins TRBV7-9 to TRBJ2-7; 8 bases align to TRBD2. Looked up from germline, CDR1 is SEHNR and CDR2 is FQNEAQ (reference sequence). With 6 bases clipped from V and 0 bases from J, the junction kept 7 bases outside the gene matches. The CDR3 contains 15 residues. The CDR3 coding sequence is TGTGCCAGCAGGGACTTAGCGGGGAGCTCCTACGAGCAGTACTTC. It encodes CASRDLAGSSYEQYF.

V usage is TRBV5-1 and J usage is TRBJ2-5; TRBD1 is a possible D gene (5 bases). Germline V gene sequence: CDR1 SGHRS, CDR2 YFSETQ. Trimming pared 5 bases from V and 5 bases from J, leaving 16 bases between. The CDR3 runs to 14 residues. The CDR3 sequence is CASRAIGARETQYF. The CDR3 DNA sequence: TGCGCCAGCAGGGCGATAGGGGCGAGGGAGACCCAGTACTTC.

The table lists this clone with a count of one. This chain's CDR3 is CAWSTTIWTSGRDHSSTDTQYF. The CDR3 DNA is TGTGCCTGGAGTACGACCATCTGGACTAGCGGGAGAGACCATTCTAGCACAGATACGCAGTATTTT. V and J are TRBV30 and TRBJ2-3, with TRBD2 matching over 13 bases. CDR1 is GTSNPN and CDR2 is SVGIG in the germline V gene (reference sequence). The CDR3 consists of 22 residues. After removal of 2 bases from V and 0 bases from J, the junction contained 20 bases not matched to a gene.

This chain links TRBV5-4 with TRBJ2-1, with D perhaps matching TRBD2 (5 bases). Between the trimmed V and J ends, which lost 1 base and 5 bases, there was a span of 10 bases. The germline V gene has CDR1 SGHNT and CDR2 YYREEE (reference sequence). The CDR3 covers 14 residues. The chain's CDR3 is CASSLFTSNNEQFF. Here the CDR3 DNA reads TGTGCCAGCAGCTTGTTTACTAGTAACAATGAGCAGTTCTTC.

This chain joins TRBV6-5 and TRBJ1-6; D unclear. V was clipped by 8 bases and J by 0 bases, with 5 bases between them. The germline V gene encodes CDR1 MNHEY and CDR2 SVGAGI. The CDR3 runs to 13 residues. CDR3 protein: CASWSSYNSPLHF. For the CDR3, the DNA is TGTGCCAGCTGGAGCTCCTATAATTCACCCCTCCACTTT.

This sequence joins TRBV18 and TRBJ1-1; 7 positions match TRBD1. Per germline, CDR1 KGHSH and CDR2 LQKENI. The CDR3 extends over 13 amino acids. J was trimmed by 4 bases and V by 3 bases; bases with no gene match: 2. The CDR3 DNA is TGTGCCAGCTCACCCACAGGGGCCACTGAAGCTTTCTTT. Protein sequence: CASSPTGATEAFF.

The rearrangement joins TRBV10-2 to TRBJ1-1; 11 nucleotides agree with TRBD1. CDR1 and CDR2 (germline): WSHSY, SAAADI. V lost 5 bases to trimming and J lost 0 bases; unmatched junction nucleotides: 5. The CDR3 extends over 16 amino acids. The CDR3 loop is CASSTRDRGMNTEAFF. The CDR3 nucleotides are TGCGCCAGCAGTACTCGGGACAGGGGGATGAACACTGAAGCTTTCTTT.

The J gene is TRBJ1-4, the V gene TRBV5-1, with TRBD1 matching over 7 bases. The CDR3 is 14 amino acids. Germline CDR1 and CDR2: SGHRS and YFSETQ. Unmatched junction bases numbered 4, after V lost 4 bases and J lost 4 bases. The CDR3 region is CASSPGTVNEKLFF. The CDR3 DNA sequence: TGCGCCAGCAGCCCCGGGACAGTTAATGAAAAACTGTTTTTT.

The chain carries TRBV2 and TRBJ2-5; TRBD2 aligns across 7 bases. CDR1 is SNHLY, CDR2 FYNNEI, per germline. This CDR3 contains 13 residues. V was pared by 8 bases and J by 1 base, with 4 bases of the junction left unmatched. The CDR3 sequence is CASPRTSQETQYF. The DNA of the CDR3 is TGTGCCAGCCCAAGGACTAGCCAAGAGACCCAGTACTTC.

With regard to this clone: At the DNA level, this CDR3 is encoded by other sequences in the same sample as well. The chain links TRBV18 to TRBJ1-1; TRBD1 is a possible D gene (5 bases). Trimming shortened V by 3 bases and J by 1 base, and 6 bases separated the two germline ends. The CDR3 consists of 13 residues. The germline V gene encodes CDR1 KGHSH and CDR2 LQKENI. The CDR3 coding sequence is TGTGCCAGCTCACCCGGACAGAACACTGAAGCTTTCTTT. This codes for CASSPGQNTEAFF.

The chain carries TRBV5-5 and TRBJ2-3; D might be TRBD1 or TRBD2, each matching 5 bases. CDR3 size: 14 residues. The V gene's germline CDR1 is SGHKS and CDR2 YYEKEE (reference sequence). V lost 2 bases and J lost 3, with 10 bases in between. CDR3 nucleotide sequence: TGTGCCAGCAGCTTTGGGTGGGGGACAGATACGCAGTATTTT. Its protein is CASSFGWGTDTQYF.

V gene TRBV4-1 combines with J gene TRBJ1-3; 8 bases align to TRBD1. There are 16 residues in the CDR3. The V gene's germline CDR1 is MGHRA and CDR2 YSYEKL. Losses at the gene ends were 1 base for V and 4 bases for J; bases not matched to a gene: 6. The chain's CDR3 is CASSQVGGQGGNTIYF. CDR3 bases: TGCGCCAGCAGCCAAGTCGGCGGACAGGGCGGAAACACCATATATTTT.

This sequence joins TRBV4-2 and TRBJ2-3; D perhaps matches TRBD1 (6 bases). From germline, CDR1 is LGHNA and CDR2 YNFKEQ. V lost 3 bases and J 0 bases, leaving 16 bases between the germline ends. The length of the CDR3 is 17 residues. The CDR3 sequence is CASSQLIPGASTDTQYF. DNA of the CDR3: TGTGCCAGCAGCCAGTTAATACCAGGGGCTAGCACAGATACGCAGTATTTT.

The chain's CDR3 is CASTPGLSYEQYF. DNA of the CDR3: TGTGCCAGTACCCCGGGACTCTCCTACGAGCAGTACTTC. The rearrangement uses TRBV19 and TRBJ2-7, with D maybe TRBD2 (6 bases). V lost 7 bases and J lost 0, with 10 bases in between. Germline CDR1 LNHDA, CDR2 SQIVND (reference sequence). The length of the CDR3 is 13 residues.

This chain uses TRBV19 with TRBJ1-2; D perhaps matches TRBD1 (5 bases). CDR3 length: 14 residues. Trimming took 3 bases from V and 8 from J, leaving 16 bases between them. Germline lookup yields CDR1 LNHDA and CDR2 SQIVND (reference sequence). CDR3 sequence: CASSMRGQGWGYTF. In DNA, the CDR3 is TGTGCCAGTAGTATGCGGGGCCAGGGATGGGGCTACACCTTC.

The sample holds one count of this clone. This chain links TRBV5-4 with TRBJ1-5; the match to TRBD1 covers 10 bases. This CDR3 has 17 amino acids. V gave up 2 bases and J gave up 2 bases; unmatched junction bases: 7. CDR1 is SGHNT, CDR2 YYREEE, per germline (reference sequence). This CDR3 reads CASSFGTGERGNQPQHF. The CDR3 DNA reads as TGTGCCAGCAGCTTCGGGACAGGGGAAAGGGGCAATCAGCCCCAGCATTTT.